Shown below are 2 T cell receptor beta chains from a single sample sequenced in a study of cytomegalovirus exposure and HLA in healthy donors. Profiled with immunoSEQ multiplex PCR; TCRdb holds only in-frame clones, not every one. Of around 70,000 clones in the sample, 94% are singletons; the top ten hold 1.5% to 1.7%. The sample was PBMCs. The receptors shown here come from a man younger than 35 in good health and CMV-seropositive.

The chain carries TRBV27 and TRBJ1-1; D might be TRBD1 (6 bases). Trimming cost V 5 bases and J 5 bases, with 12 bases left between them. Germline V CDR1 and CDR2: MNHEY, SMNVEV (reference sequence). CDR3 size: 13 residues. CDR3 in DNA: TGTGCCAGCAGTAAAAACAGGGAGACTGAAGCTTTCTTT. Residues: CASSKNRETEAFF.

The rearrangement joins TRBV29-1 to TRBJ2-5; 8 bases agree with TRBD2. The CDR3 sequence is 15 residues long. Germline CDR1 SQVTM, CDR2 ANQGSEA. J was trimmed by 4 bases and V by 6 bases; bases with no gene match: 13. The CDR3 reads CSVAHWGAGAETQYF. The CDR3 DNA reads TGCAGCGTCGCCCATTGGGGAGCGGGAGCAGAGACCCAGTACTTC.